Here is one T cell receptor (beta chain) with its context. Generated by immunoSEQ multiplex PCR, the TCRdb table keeps only in-frame clones and is missing some. The sample has over 150,000 clones, 80% to 95% seen once. This record comes from a study of control samples from healthy donors and cancer patients. The CDR3 is 14 residues long. Germline lookup yields CDR1 MDHEN and CDR2 SYDVKM. Trimming took 6 bases from V and 6 from J, leaving 15 bases between them. The chain employs TRBV28 and TRBJ1-5; no clear D. The sample consisted of blood. The clonotype originates from a man aged 18 to 30 in good health. CDR3 nucleotides: TGTGCCAGCAGCAAATCGGTGGTCGGTCAGCCCCAGCATTTT. Protein product: CASSKSVVGQPQHF.